One and the same sample provided the 6 T cell receptor beta chains below, sequenced in a study of T cell repertoires in cytomegalovirus infection. Each CDR3 protein is one row after TCRdb ran MiXCR on the reads. The sample carries over 200,000 distinct CDR3 sequences, 12% to 15% recorded once. The specimen sequenced was PBMCs. The source is a human donor in good health (CMV status not recorded). Some clones in this sample may be carry-over from other donors' samples.

This clonotype was seen repeatedly, ten times or more. The chain has TRBV7-2 and TRBJ1-1, with unresolved D. The germline gives CDR1 SGHTA, CDR2 FQGNSA. The CDR3 is made up of 13 amino acids. Deletions cut 2 bases from V and 2 bases from J, with 6 bases between. The CDR3 DNA reads TGTGCCAGCAGCTTATACAGCAACACTGAAGCTTTCTTT. Its protein product is CASSLYSNTEAFF. The whole variable domain, remainder taken from reference TRBV7-2 and TRBJ1-1, is GAGVSQSPSNKVTEKGKDVELRCDPISGHTALYWYRQSLGQGLEFLIYFQGNSAPDKSGLPSDRFSAERTGGSVSTLTIQRTQQEDSAVYLCASSLYSNTEAFFGQGTRLTVV.

This clonotype was picked up a small number of times. Its ends do not fully match the called genes, so a read error is possible. The chain uses TRBV20-1 and TRBJ1-6; the match to TRBD1 covers 7 bases. The germline V gene encodes CDR1 DFQATT and CDR2 SNEGSKA (reference sequence). This CDR3 contains 14 residues. CDR3 sequence: CSARDRAHNSPLHF. The CDR3 DNA is TGCAGTGCTCGAGACAGGGCCCATAATTCACCCCTCCACTTT.

This clonotype has only a few counts. CDR3 bases: TGCGCCAGCAGAATGGCTGGAAACACTGAAGCTTTCTTT. This encodes CASRMAGNTEAFF. The chain has TRBV10-1 and TRBJ1-1; D is unclear. Trimming took 6 bases from V and 2 from J, leaving 10 bases between them. The CDR3 length is 13 residues. Looked up from germline, CDR1 is WNHNN and CDR2 is SYGVQD (reference sequence).

This clonotype was counted ten times or more. The rearrangement links TRBV7-2 to TRBJ2-5, with a weak D call TRBD1 (6 bases). The germline gives CDR1 SGHTA, CDR2 FQGNSA. V lost 6 bases and J 7 bases, leaving 15 bases between the germline ends. This CDR3 contains 13 residues. CDR3 sequence reads: CASSSQGKVTQYF. CDR3 sequence (DNA): TGTGCCAGCAGTTCCCAGGGGAAGGTGACCCAGTACTTC.

The V gene is TRBV19, the J gene TRBJ1-2, with D maybe TRBD1 (5 bases). The germline V gene has CDR1 LNHDA and CDR2 SQIVND (reference sequence). This CDR3 region has 13 residues. Trimming removed 6 bases at V and 4 bases at J, with 12 bases between. The CDR3 nucleotides read TGTGCCAGTAGGGGAGACAGACTCTATGGCTACACCTTC. This codes for CASRGDRLYGYTF.

This clonotype was seen a handful of times. The chain carries TRBV28 and TRBJ2-1; the D gene is possibly TRBD1 (7 bases). CDR1 and CDR2 (germline): MDHEN, SYDVKM. The ends were cut back, 6 bases at V and 7 bases at J, with 22 bases in the middle. The CDR3 runs 16 residues. The CDR3 DNA follows: TGTGCCAGCAGCACCTCGGGGGCAGGGGGTAGGAATGAGCAGTTCTTC. It translates to CASSTSGAGGRNEQFF.